This T cell receptor (beta chain) was captured in a study of blood T cell repertoires in COVID-19. As for the study in general: The origin of the acute and convalescent COVID-19 samples was the United States, Italy and Spain. Sample material is recorded as cDNA or gDNA derived from T cells, B-cell-depleted T cells, or PBMCs.

Authors' processing steps: Estimates of nucleated cell counts were drawn from the amplification of reference gene primers. Produced via immunoSEQ multiplex PCR; TCRdb's table is partial and in-frame only. V, J and clone size reflect that table, while D and trimming were determined from the DNA. The data contain over 200,000 clones, approximately 84% of them seen just once; the ten biggest clones take up just over 3%. V dropped 2 bases and J dropped 4; count of bases not matched to a gene: 10. This CDR3 is 17 amino acids long. CDR1 MNHEY and CDR2 SMNVEV come from the germline V gene (reference sequence).

This TCR derives from a woman in her 30s who had recovered from COVID-19. The sequenced sample consisted of peripheral blood. The chain uses TRBV27 and TRBJ2-1; 8 positions match TRBD2. This CDR3 is CASSLGSGGTGYNEQFF. CDR3 nucleotides: TGTGCCAGCAGTTTAGGGTCGGGGGGGACTGGATACAATGAGCAGTTCTTC.